The clone carrying this TCR beta chain was counted at least ten times. Its specificity is unknown. These data belong to a study of T cell repertoires in cytomegalovirus infection. Overall study results and limits: Carriers of CMV plus the relevant HLA were identified by cumulative public TCR beta family frequency. The ex vivo response showed dominance by HLA-C-restricted CMV-specific TCR beta clonotypes.

This CDR3 has 15 residues. Losses at the gene ends were 6 bases for V and 0 bases for J; bases not matched to a gene: 6. Germline V lookup: CDR1 DFQATT, CDR2 SNEGSKA (reference sequence). TCRdb independently ran MiXCR on the reads; one entry per CDR3 protein. The repertoire includes fewer than 550,000 distinct CDR3 sequences, approximately 11% of them detected once, and about 9.4% sits in the top ten. The receptor's source is a human donor in good health (CMV status not recorded). Some clones in this sample may be carry-over from other donors' samples. The chain joins TRBV20-1 to TRBJ2-5, with 11 bases matching TRBD2. The material sequenced was PBMCs. CDR3 in DNA: TGCAGTGCAGGGACTAGCGGAATATACCAAGAGACCCAGTACTTC. Translated: CSAGTSGIYQETQYF.